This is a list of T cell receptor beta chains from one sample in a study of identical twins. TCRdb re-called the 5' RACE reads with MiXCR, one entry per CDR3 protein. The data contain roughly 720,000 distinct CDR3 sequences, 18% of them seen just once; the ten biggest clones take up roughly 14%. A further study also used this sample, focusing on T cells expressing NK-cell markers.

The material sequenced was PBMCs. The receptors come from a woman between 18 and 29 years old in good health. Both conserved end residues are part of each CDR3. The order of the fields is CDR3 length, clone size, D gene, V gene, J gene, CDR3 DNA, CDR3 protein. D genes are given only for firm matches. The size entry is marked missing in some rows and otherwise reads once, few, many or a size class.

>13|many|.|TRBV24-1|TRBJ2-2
TGTGCCACCAGTTCAGAGATTACCGGGGAGCTGTTTTTT
CATSSEITGELFF
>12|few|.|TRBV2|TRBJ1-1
TGTGCCAGCAGTGTTGGGGGGCGCGGAGCTTTCTTT
CASSVGGRGAFF
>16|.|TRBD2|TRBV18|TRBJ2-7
TGTGCCAGCTCACCGCCTTTGAGACTAGCGGTCTACGAGCAGTACTTC
CASSPPLRLAVYEQYF
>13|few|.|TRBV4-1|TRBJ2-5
TGCGCCAGCAGCCAAGTACTGCAAGAGACCCAGTACTTC
CASSQVLQETQYF
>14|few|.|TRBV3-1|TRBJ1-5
TGTGCCAGCAGCCAAGGGGTCAGAAGTCAGCCCCAGCATTTT
CASSQGVRSQPQHF
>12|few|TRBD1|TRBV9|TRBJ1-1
TGTGCCAGCAGCGTAGGCAGGGGGGCAGCTTTCTTT
CASSVGRGAAFF
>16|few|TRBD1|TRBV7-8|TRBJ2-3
TGTGCCAGCAGCTTCGGACAGGGGCCCTTCGGTGGTACGCAGTATTTT
CASSFGQGPFGGTQYF
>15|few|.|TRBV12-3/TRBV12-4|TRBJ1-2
TGTGCCAGCAGTTTCAGGGGACAAGGGAAAGACGGCTACACCTTC
CASSFRGQGKDGYTF
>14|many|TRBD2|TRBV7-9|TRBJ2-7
TGTGCCAGCAGCGGACTAGCGGGGCCCTACGAGCAGTACTTC
CASSGLAGPYEQYF
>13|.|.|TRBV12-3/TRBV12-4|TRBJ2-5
TGTGCCAGCAGTTTATTTGCTAGCCGGACCCAGTACTTC
CASSLFASRTQYF
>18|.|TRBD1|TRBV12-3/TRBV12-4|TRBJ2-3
TGTGCCAGCACTCCGGGGAGGACAGGGGCGAAGCGCACAGATACGCAGTATTTT
CASTPGRTGAKRTDTQYF
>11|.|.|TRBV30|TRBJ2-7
TGTGCCTGGAGTAGTTTTCAGGAGCAGTACTTC
CAWSSFQEQYF
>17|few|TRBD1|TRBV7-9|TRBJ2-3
TGTGCCAGCAGCTACCTCTTGGGACAGGGGGCGAAAGATACGCAGTATTTT
CASSYLLGQGAKDTQYF
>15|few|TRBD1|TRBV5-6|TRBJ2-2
TGTGCCAGCAGCTTGGGGGACAGGGAGACCGGGGAGCTGTTTTTT
CASSLGDRETGELFF
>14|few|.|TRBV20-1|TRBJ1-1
TGCAGTGCTAGTGAGGGCGACAAGGGCACTGAAGCTTTCTTT
CSASEGDKGTEAFF
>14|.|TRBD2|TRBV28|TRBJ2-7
TGTGCCAGCAGTCTCGGGACTAGTTTGGGTGAGCAGTACTTC
CASSLGTSLGEQYF
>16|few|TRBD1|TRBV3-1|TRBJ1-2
TGTGCCAGCAGCCAGTGGGGGGGGGACAGGAACTATGGCTACACCTTC
CASSQWGGDRNYGYTF
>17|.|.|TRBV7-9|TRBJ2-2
TGTGCCAGCAGCGCCGTGGGACACCTATTGTACACCGGGGAGCTGTTTTTT
CASSAVGHLLYTGELFF
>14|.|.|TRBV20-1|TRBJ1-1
TGCAGTGCTCAGGAAGGGTCGGGGGGCACTGAAGCTTTCTTT
CSAQEGSGGTEAFF
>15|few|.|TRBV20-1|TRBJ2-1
TGCAGTGCTAGGGAAAGGGGCCTCTCCTACAATGAGCAGTTCTTC
CSARERGLSYNEQFF
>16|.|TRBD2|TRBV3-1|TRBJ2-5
TGTGCCAGCAGCCGCCTTAGCGGGGAACACCAAGAGACCCAGTACTTC
CASSRLSGEHQETQYF
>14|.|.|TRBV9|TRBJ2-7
TGTGCCAGCAGCGCAGGGACGCCGAACTACGAGCAGTACTTC
CASSAGTPNYEQYF
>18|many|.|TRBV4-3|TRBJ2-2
TGCGCCAGCAGCCAAGTGGAGTTTCGTGGGGAGTTCACCGGGGAGCTGTTTTTT
CASSQVEFRGEFTGELFF
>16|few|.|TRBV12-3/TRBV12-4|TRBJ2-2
TGTGCCAGCAGCCTGAGTGCGACTTCGAACACCGGGGAGCTGTTTTTT
CASSLSATSNTGELFF
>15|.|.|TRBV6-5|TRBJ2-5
TGTGCCAGCAGTTTTAATTTAGGGCGGAAAGAGACCCAGTACTTC
CASSFNLGRKETQYF
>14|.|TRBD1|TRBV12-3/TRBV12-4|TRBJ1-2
TGTGCCAGCAGTTTCAGACAGGGGGCGGTTGGCTACACCTTC
CASSFRQGAVGYTF
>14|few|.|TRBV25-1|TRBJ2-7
TGTGCCAGCAGTGAACAGTTAAGGACCCACGAGCAGTACTTC
CASSEQLRTHEQYF
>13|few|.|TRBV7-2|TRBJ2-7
TGTGCCAGCAGCTCGACCGCGGGCTACGAGCAGTACTTC
CASSSTAGYEQYF
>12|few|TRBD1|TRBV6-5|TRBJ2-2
TGTGCCAGCACAGGGGGCCCCGGGGAGCTGTTTTTT
CASTGGPGELFF
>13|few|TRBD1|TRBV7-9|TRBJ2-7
TGTGCCAGCAGCACTCGGACAGGCTACGAGCAGTACTTC
CASSTRTGYEQYF
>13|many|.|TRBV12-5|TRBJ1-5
TGTGCTAGTACAGCATATAGCAATCAGCCCCAGCATTTT
CASTAYSNQPQHF
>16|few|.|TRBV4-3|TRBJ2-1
TGCGCCAGCAGCCAAGATCTGGCGGGCCTTTTGGATGAGCAGTTCTTC
CASSQDLAGLLDEQFF
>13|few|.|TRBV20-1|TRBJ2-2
TGCAGTGCTAGATCCTGGAACACCGGGGAGCTGTTTTTT
CSARSWNTGELFF
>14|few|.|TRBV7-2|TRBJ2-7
TGTGCCAGCAGCTTAGCGCCTCCGTCATACGAGCAGTACTTC
CASSLAPPSYEQYF
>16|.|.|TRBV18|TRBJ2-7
TGTGCCAGCTCACCACAACACTTAGACAGGCAGTACGAGCAGTACTTC
CASSPQHLDRQYEQYF
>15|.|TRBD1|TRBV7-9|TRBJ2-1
TGTGCCAGCAGCTTAGCTGAGGGGGCGGTAAGTGAGCAGTTCTTC
CASSLAEGAVSEQFF
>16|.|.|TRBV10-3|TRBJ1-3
TGTGCCATCAGTGCCTTCGGGCCCCCGGGGGTAAACACCATATATTTT
CAISAFGPPGVNTIYF
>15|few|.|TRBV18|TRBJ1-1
TGTGCCAGCTCATCCAACAGGGTCTATGGCACTGAAGCTTTCTTT
CASSSNRVYGTEAFF
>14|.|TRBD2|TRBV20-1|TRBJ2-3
TGCAGTGCCCTGACTAGCGCTAGCACAGATACGCAGTATTTT
CSALTSASTDTQYF
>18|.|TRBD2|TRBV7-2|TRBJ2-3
TGTGCCAGCAGCTTAGTGCCCGGACTAGCGGGCCAGGCAGGTGCGCAGTATTTT
CASSLVPGLAGQAGAQYF
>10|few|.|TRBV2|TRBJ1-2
TGTGCCAGCAGTGGATTAGGCTACACCTTC
CASSGLGYTF
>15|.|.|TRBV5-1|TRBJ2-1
TGCGCCAGCAAGGCGGACGTATCCGCCTACAATGAGCAGTTCTTC
CASKADVSAYNEQFF
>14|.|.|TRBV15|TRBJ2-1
TGTGCCACTCGGACTGAGAGCTCCTACAATGAGCAGTTCTTC
CATRTESSYNEQFF
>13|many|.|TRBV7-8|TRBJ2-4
TGTGCCAGCAGCTCCGTTCCTGACAAGGAATGGCACTTC
CASSSVPDKEWHF
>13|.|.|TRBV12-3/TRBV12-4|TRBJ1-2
TGTGCCAGCAGTTTTGCCGCTAACTATGGCTACACCTTC
CASSFAANYGYTF
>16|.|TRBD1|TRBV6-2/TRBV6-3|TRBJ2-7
TGTGCCAGCAGTCTTAGCCGGGACAGACAATCCTACGAGCAGTACTTC
CASSLSRDRQSYEQYF